This record concerns one T cell receptor beta chain sequence. No antigen is known for it. This sample is drawn from a study of cytomegalovirus exposure and HLA in healthy donors. Findings of the study overall: Donors were assumed by presence/absence analyses to have roughly uniform sequencing depth. Usually a TCR sequence was rare, but some public TCRs were found in many donors.

PCR was performed using 60 Vbeta and 13 Jbeta primers. Assay: immunoSEQ multiplex PCR; the TCRdb copy retains only in-frame clones and omits some. Of about 130,000 clones listed, nearly 85% were seen once; the top ten hold approximately 1.1%. From germline, CDR1 is PRHDT and CDR2 FYEKMQ (reference sequence). V gave up 3 bases and J gave up 8 bases, with 13 bases separating them. There are 13 residues in the CDR3. It was healthy bone marrow donors who served as donors. This rearrangement joins TRBV13 to TRBJ1-2; D possibly corresponds to TRBD1 (5 bases). The specimen was PBMCs. The receptor comes from a boy aged 5-17 years in good health and CMV-seronegative. This chain's CDR3 is CASSFFMGGGYTF. CDR3 nucleotide sequence: TGTGCCAGCAGCTTCTTCATGGGGGGGGGCTACACCTTC.